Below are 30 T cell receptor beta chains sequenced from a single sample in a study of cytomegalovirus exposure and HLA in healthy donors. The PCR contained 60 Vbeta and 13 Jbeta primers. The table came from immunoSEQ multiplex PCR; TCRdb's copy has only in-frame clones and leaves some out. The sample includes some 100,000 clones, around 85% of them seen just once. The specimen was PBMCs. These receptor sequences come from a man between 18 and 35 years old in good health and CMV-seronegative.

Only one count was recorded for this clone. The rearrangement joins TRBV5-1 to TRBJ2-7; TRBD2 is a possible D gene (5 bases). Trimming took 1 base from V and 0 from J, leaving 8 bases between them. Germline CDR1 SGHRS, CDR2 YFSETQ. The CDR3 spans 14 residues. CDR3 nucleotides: TGCGCCAGCAGCTTGTTCGGGGACTCCTACGAGCAGTACTTC. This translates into CASSLFGDSYEQYF. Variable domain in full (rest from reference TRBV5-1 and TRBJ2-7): KAGVTQTPRYLIKTRGQQVTLSCSPISGHRSVSWYQQTPGQGLQFLFEYFSETQRNKGNFPGRFSGRQFSNSRSEMNVSTLELGDSALYLCASSLFGDSYEQYFGPGTRLTVT.

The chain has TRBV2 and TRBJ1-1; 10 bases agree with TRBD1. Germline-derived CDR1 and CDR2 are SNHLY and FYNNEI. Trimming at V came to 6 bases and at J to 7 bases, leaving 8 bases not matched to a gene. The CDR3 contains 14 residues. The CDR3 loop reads CASSGTGDRSEAFF. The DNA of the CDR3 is TGTGCCAGCAGCGGGACAGGGGATCGGAGTGAAGCTTTCTTT.

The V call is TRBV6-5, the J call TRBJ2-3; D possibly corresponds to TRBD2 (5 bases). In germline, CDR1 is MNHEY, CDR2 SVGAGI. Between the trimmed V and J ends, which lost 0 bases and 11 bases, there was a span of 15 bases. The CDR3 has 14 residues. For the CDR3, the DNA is TGTGCCAGCAGTTACTCGATTGACGGACTTGAGCAGTATTTT. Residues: CASSYSIDGLEQYF.

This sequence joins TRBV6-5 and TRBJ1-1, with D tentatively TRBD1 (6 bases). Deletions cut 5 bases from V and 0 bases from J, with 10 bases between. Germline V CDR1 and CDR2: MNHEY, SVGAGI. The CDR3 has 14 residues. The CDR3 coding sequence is TGTGCCAGCAGTAAAACAGGGCTGAACACTGAAGCTTTCTTT. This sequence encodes CASSKTGLNTEAFF.

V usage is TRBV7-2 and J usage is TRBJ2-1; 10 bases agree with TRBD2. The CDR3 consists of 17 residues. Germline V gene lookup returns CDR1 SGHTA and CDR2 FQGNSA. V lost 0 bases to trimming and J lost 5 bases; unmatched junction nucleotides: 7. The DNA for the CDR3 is TGTGCCAGCAGCTTAGCCCCTAGCGGGAGTGTCGACAATGAGCAGTTCTTC. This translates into CASSLAPSGSVDNEQFF.

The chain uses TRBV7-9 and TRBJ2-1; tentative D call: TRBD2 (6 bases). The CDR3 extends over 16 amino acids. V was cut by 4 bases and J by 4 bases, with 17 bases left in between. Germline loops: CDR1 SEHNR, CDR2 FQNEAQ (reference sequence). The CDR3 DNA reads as TGTGCCAGCAGCTCACCCCTCCGTGGGAGGTACAATGAGCAGTTCTTC. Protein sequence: CASSSPLRGRYNEQFF.

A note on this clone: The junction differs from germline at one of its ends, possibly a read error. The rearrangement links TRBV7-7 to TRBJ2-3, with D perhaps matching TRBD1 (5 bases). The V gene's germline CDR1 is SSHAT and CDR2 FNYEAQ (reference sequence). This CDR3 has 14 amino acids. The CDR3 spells CASSPQGSTDTQYF. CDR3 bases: TGTGCTAGCAGCCCCCAGGGTAGCACAGATACGCAGTATTTT.

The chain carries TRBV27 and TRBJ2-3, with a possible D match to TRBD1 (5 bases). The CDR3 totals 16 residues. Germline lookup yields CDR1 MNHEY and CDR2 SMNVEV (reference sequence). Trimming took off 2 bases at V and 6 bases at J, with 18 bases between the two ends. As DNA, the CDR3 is TGTGCCAGCAGTTTAAGGCCGCCAGGGTTATCGGATACGCAGTATTTT. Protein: CASSLRPPGLSDTQYF.

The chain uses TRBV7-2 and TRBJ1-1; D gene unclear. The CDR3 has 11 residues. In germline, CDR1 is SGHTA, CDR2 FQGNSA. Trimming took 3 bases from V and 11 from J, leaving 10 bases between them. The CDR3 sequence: CASSFRGWAFF. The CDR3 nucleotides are TGTGCCAGCAGCTTCCGAGGGTGGGCTTTCTTT. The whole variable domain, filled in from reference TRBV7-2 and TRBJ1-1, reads GAGVSQSPSNKVTEKGKDVELRCDPISGHTALYWYRQSLGQGLEFLIYFQGNSAPDKSGLPSDRFSAERTGGSVSTLTIQRTQQEDSAVYLCASSFRGWAFFGQGTRLTVV.

Written as DNA, the CDR3 is TGTGCCAGTAGTATGCAGCGTTCACCCCTCCACTTT. Protein sequence: CASSMQRSPLHF. The gene calls are TRBV19 and TRBJ1-6; D is ambiguous. This CDR3 has 12 amino acids. The germline V gene has CDR1 LNHDA and CDR2 SQIVND (reference sequence). V lost 3 bases and J lost 9, with 6 bases in between.

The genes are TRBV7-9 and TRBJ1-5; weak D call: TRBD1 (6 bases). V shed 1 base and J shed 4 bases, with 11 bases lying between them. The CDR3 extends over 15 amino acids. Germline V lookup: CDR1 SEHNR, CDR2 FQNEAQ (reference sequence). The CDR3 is CASSLEGTPNQPQHF. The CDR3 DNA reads TGTGCCAGCAGCTTAGAGGGGACACCAAATCAGCCCCAGCATTTT.

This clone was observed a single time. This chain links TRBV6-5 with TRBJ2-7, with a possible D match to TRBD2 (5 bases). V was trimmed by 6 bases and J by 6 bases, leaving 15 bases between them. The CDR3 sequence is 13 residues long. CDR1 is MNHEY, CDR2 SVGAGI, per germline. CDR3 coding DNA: TGTGCCAGCAGAAGCCATACGGGGTCCGAGCAGTACTTC. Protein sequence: CASRSHTGSEQYF.

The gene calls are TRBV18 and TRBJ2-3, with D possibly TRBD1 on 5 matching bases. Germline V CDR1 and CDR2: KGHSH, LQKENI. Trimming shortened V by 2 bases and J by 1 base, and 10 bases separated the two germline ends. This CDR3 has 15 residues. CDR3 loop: CASSPALTGTDTQYF. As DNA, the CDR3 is TGTGCCAGCTCACCAGCACTGACAGGCACAGATACGCAGTATTTT. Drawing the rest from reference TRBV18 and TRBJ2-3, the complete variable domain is NAGVMQNPRHLVRRRGQEARLRCSPMKGHSHVYWYRQLPEEGLKFMVYLQKENIIDESGMPKERFSAEFPKEGPSILRIQQVVRGDSAAYFCASSPALTGTDTQYFGPGTRLTVL.

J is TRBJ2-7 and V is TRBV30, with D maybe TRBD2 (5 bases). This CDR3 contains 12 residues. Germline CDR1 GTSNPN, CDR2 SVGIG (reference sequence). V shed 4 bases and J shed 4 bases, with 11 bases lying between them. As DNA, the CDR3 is TGTGCCTGGACCGACCGAGGGTACGAGCAGTACTTC. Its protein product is CAWTDRGYEQYF.

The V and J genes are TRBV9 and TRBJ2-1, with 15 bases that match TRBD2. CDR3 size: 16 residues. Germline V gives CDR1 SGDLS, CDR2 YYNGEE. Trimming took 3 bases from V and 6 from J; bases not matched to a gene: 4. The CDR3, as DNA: TGTGCCAGCAGCGCCGGGACTAGCGGGAGGTTCAATGAGCAGTTCTTC. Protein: CASSAGTSGRFNEQFF.

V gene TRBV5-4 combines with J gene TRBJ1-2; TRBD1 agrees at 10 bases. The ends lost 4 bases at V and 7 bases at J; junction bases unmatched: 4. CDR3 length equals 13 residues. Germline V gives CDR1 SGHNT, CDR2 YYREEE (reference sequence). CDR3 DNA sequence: TGTGCCAGCAGCCTGGACAGGGGGATTGGCTACACCTTC. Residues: CASSLDRGIGYTF. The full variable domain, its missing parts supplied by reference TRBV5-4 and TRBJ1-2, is ETGVTQSPTHLIKTRGQQVTLRCSSQSGHNTVSWYQQALGQGPQFIFQYYREEENGRGNFPPRFSGLQFPNYSSELNVNALELDDSALYLCASSLDRGIGYTFGSGTRLTVV.

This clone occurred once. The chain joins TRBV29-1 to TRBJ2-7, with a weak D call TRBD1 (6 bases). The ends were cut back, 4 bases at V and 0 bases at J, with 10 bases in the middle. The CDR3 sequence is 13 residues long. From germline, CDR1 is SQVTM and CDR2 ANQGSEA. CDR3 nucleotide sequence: TGCAGCGTTGGGACAGTCCGCTCCTACGAGCAGTACTTC. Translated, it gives CSVGTVRSYEQYF.

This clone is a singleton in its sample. CDR3 coding DNA: TGTGCCACCAGCTCATACGGGGCAGGAGGGACCGGGGAGCTGTTTTTT. Translated: CATSSYGAGGTGELFF. The V call is TRBV15, the J call TRBJ2-2; tentatively, D is TRBD2 (6 bases). Trimming shortened V by 5 bases and J by 5 bases, and 18 bases separated the two germline ends. Germline CDR1 LNHNV, CDR2 YYDKDF (reference sequence). This CDR3 has 16 residues.

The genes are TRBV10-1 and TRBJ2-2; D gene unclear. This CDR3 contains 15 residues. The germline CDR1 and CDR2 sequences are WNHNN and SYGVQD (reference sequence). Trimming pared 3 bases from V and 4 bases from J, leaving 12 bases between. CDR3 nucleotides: TGCGCCAGCAGTGACTGGTCGGAGTCCACCGGGGAGCTGTTTTTT. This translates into CASSDWSESTGELFF.

CDR3 amino acids: CASSLTVVQENTEAFF. The CDR3 nucleotides read TGTGCCAGCAGCTTAACGGTGGTGCAGGAGAACACTGAAGCTTTCTTT. The chain links TRBV7-3 to TRBJ1-1; the D is unclear. Trimming stripped 0 bases from V and 1 base from J, with 12 bases between. The CDR3 spans 16 residues. Per germline, CDR1 SGHTA and CDR2 FQGTGA.

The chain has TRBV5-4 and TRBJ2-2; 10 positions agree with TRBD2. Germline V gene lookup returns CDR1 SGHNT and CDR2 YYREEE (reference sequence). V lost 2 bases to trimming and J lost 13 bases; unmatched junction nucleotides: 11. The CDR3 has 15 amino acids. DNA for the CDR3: TGTGCCAGCAGCTTAGGGACTAGCGAGGATGGAAGGCTGTTTTTT. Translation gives CASSLGTSEDGRLFF.

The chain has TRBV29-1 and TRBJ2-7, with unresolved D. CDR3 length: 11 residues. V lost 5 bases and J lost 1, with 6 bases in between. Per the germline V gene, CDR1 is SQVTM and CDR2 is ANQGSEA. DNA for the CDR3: TGCAGCGTTATATCTTCCTACGAGCAGTACTTC. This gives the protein CSVISSYEQYF.

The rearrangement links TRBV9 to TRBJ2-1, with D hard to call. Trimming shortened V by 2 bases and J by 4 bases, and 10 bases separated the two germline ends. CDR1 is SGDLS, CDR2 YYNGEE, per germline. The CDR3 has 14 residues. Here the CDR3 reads CASSVSVAYNEQFF. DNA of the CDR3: TGTGCCAGCAGCGTGTCGGTAGCTTACAATGAGCAGTTCTTC.

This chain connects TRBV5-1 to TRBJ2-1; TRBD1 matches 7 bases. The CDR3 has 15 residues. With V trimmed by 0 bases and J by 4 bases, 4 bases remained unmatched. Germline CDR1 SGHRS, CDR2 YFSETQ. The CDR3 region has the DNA TGCGCCAGCAGCTTGGCTGGGGACAGTTACAATGAGCAGTTCTTC. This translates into CASSLAGDSYNEQFF. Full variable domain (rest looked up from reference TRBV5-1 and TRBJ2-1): KAGVTQTPRYLIKTRGQQVTLSCSPISGHRSVSWYQQTPGQGLQFLFEYFSETQRNKGNFPGRFSGRQFSNSRSEMNVSTLELGDSALYLCASSLAGDSYNEQFFGPGTRLTVL.

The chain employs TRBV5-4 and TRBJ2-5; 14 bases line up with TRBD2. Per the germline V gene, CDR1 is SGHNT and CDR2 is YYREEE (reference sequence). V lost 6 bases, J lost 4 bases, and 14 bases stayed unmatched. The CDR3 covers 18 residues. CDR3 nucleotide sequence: TGTGCCAGCACCCAATCGGGACTAGCGGGAGCCACTATAGAGACCCAGTACTTC. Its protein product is CASTQSGLAGATIETQYF.

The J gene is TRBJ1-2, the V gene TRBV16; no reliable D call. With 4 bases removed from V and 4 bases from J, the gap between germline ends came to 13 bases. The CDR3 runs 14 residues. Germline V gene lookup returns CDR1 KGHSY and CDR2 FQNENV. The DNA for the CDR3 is TGTGCCAGCAGCCTGGCCGCAGCGGCCTATGGCTACACCTTC. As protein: CASSLAAAAYGYTF.

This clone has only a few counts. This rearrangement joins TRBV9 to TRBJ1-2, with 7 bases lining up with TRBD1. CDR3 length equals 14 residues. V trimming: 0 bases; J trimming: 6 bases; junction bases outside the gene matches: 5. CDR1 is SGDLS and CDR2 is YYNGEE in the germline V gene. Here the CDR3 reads CASSVAAQGHGYTF. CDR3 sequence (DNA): TGTGCCAGCAGCGTAGCTGCACAGGGGCATGGCTACACCTTC.

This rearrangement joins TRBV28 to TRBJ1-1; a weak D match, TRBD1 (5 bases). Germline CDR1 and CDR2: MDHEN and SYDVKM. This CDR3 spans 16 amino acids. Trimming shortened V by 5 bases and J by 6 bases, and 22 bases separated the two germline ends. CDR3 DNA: TGTGCCAGCAGTGACAGTTCCCTGTCCCTATGGGCTGAAGCTTTCTTT. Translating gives CASSDSSLSLWAEAFF.

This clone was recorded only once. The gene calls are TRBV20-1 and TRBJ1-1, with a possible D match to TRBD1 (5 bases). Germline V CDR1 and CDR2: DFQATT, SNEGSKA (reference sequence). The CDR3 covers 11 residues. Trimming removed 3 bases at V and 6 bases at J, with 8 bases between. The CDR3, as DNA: TGCAGTGCTAGCCTAGGGGCTGAAGCTTTCTTT. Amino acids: CSASLGAEAFF.

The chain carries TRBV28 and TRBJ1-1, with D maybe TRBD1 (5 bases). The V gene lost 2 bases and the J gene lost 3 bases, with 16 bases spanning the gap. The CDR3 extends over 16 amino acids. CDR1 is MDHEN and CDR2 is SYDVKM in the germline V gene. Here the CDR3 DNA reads TGTGCCAGCAGTTTAAACGGGCCAGGGAGGGACACTGAAGCTTTCTTT. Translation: CASSLNGPGRDTEAFF.